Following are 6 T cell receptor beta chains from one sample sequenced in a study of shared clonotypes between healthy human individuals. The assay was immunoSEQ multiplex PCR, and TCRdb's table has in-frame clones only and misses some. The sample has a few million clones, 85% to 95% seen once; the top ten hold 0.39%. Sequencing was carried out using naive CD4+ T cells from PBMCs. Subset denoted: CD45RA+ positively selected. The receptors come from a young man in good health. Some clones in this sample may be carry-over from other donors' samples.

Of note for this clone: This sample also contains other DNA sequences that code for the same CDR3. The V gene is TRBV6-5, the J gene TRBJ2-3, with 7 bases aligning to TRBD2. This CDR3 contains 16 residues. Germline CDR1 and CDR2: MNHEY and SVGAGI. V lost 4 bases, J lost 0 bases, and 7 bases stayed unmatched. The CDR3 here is CASSSPSGTSTDTQYF. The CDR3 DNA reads TGTGCCAGCAGTTCCCCTAGCGGAACTAGCACAGATACGCAGTATTTT.

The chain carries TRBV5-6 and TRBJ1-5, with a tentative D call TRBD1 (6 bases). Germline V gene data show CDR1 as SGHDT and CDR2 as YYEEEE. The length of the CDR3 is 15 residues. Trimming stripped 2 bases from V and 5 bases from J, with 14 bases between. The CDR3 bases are TGTGCCAGCAGCTTCTGGCAGGGGCAGGATCAGCCCCAGCATTTT. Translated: CASSFWQGQDQPQHF.

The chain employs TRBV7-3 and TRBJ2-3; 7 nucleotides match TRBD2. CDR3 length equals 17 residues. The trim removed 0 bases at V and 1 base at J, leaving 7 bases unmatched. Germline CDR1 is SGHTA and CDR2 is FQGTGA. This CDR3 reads CASSLTSGGGGTDTQYF. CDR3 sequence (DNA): TGTGCCAGCAGCTTAACGTCGGGGGGAGGAGGCACAGATACGCAGTATTTT.

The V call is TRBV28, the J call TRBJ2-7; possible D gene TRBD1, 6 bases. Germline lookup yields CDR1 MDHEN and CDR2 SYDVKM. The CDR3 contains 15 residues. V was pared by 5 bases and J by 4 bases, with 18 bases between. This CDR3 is CASSPQHNRVYEQYF. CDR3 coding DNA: TGTGCCAGCAGTCCCCAACATAACAGGGTATACGAGCAGTACTTC.

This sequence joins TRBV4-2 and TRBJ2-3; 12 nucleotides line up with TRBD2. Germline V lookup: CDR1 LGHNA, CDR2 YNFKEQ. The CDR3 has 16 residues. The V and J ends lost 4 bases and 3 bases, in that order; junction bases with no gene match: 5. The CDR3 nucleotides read TGTGCCAGCAGCCCTCAGACTAGCGGGAGTACAGATACGCAGTATTTT. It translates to CASSPQTSGSTDTQYF.

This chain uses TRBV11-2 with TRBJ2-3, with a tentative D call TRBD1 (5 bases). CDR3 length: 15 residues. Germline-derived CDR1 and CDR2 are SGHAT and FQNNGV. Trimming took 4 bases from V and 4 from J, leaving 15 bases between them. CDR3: CASSSVRGRADTQYF. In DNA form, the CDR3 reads TGTGCCAGCAGCTCGGTAAGGGGCAGAGCAGATACGCAGTATTTT.